This TCR beta chain comes out of a study of OX40 agonist ivuxolimab in advanced cancers. Study at large: Patients received intravenous ivuxolimab every 2 weeks at 0.01 to 10 mg/kg.

This CDR3 spans 15 amino acids. The V gene's germline CDR1 is SGHNT and CDR2 YENEEA. With 5 bases removed from V and 4 bases from J, the gap between germline ends came to 15 bases. TCRdb's table, derived via immunoSEQ multiplex PCR, lists solely in-frame clones and lacks some. This table holds approximately 74,000 clones, less than 95% found once. Details on this clone: Additional DNA sequences in this sample encode the identical CDR3.

Patients had blood sampled at baseline and again on cycle 4 day 1 and cycle 7 day 1. The TCR comes from an adult with an advanced solid tumor such as melanoma, head and neck, liver or kidney cancer. The sequenced sample was CD4+ or CD8+ T cells sorted from blood, obtained in a trial of the OX40 agonist ivuxolimab. The chain couples TRBV11-3 to TRBJ2-1; D is possibly TRBD2 (6 bases). CDR3 residues: CASSPGAAGYNEQFF. The CDR3 DNA is TGTGCCAGCAGCCCCGGAGCTGCGGGGTACAATGAGCAGTTCTTC.